This T cell receptor beta chain was retrieved from a study of cytomegalovirus exposure and HLA in healthy donors (TCRdb year 2017). General notes on the study: According to an earlier analysis of around 600 of the donors, roughly 180 million T cells yielded 120 million or so unique TCR beta sequences and 250 to 350 Gb of sequence data. An early release covering over 500 HLA-typed donors comprised approximately 300 gigabases of sequencing data and around 80 million unique TCR sequences. Of the 398 genotyped donors, 81% were placed in the genetic ancestry cluster associated with self-reported Caucasian donors. The study aimed to test whether cataloging public T cell receptors could reveal signatures of past pathogen exposure. The study profiled the T cell repertoires of hundreds of subjects by immunosequencing and related them to cytomegalovirus serostatus. Along with the approximately 670-subject first cohort, a separate validation cohort of some 130 different subjects was used. The study combined high-throughput TCR immunosequencing, statistical association of individual TCRs with disease status, and machine learning to predict cytomegalovirus infection status. To study patterns of TCR occurrence, a later analysis re-analyzed previously published TCR beta repertoires from 650 to 750 donors and added high-resolution HLA genotyping. Rather than using new phenotypic data, the later analysis identified candidate immune exposures from TCR beta sequences and from how often those sequences occurred across donors. An earlier analysis of 587 of the donors used high-throughput TCR beta sequencing to judge whether each TCR beta V gene segment behaved as functional or pseudogenic. Alongside the repertoire data, information on donor age, sex, ethnicity and CMV serostatus was compiled. A later genetic analysis took genome-wide SNP genotypes for about 55% of the 666 donors and used that subset as a discovery cohort. All discovery cohort repertoires had been generated on a single sequencing platform. Both class I and class II loci were covered by HLA typing, at four-digit resolution. The number of typed donors differed by locus: 629-630 for A, B, C, DRB1 and DQB1; approximately 520 for DQA1; approximately 610 for DPA1; and about 450 for DPB1. Roughly 5 DR-DQ haplotypes were handled as single units for association and clustering because linkage in the cohort was strong. Among 398 genotyped donors of the cohort, an average of about 240,000 unique TCR beta nucleotide sequences were sequenced per donor, 15% to 20% of them non-productive.

Libraries were built with the immunoSEQ multiplex PCR assay. For the multiplex PCR, a mixture combining 60 forward primers for TCR Vbeta segments and 13 reverse primers for TCR Jbeta segments was used. Amplification of the CDR3 region of rearranged TCR beta genes was performed with a multiplex PCR assay on genomic DNA. On the Illumina HiSeq System, the amplified TCR beta libraries were sequenced as 87-base-pair reads. Per the authors' processing: A later analysis counted approximately 74 million unique TCR beta chains across the 550 to 800 repertoires, and 10 million to 12 million of these chains were shared by at least two donors. Raw reads were error-corrected and collapsed into unique sequences by a nearest-neighbor algorithm in which closely related sequences were merged to remove PCR and sequencing errors. Alignment of CDR3 sequences to IMGT reference sequences was used to assign V, D and J gene segments. Each retained sequence needed at least a six-nucleotide match to both a V gene segment and a J gene segment. Rearrangements were called productive when the CDR3 lacked stop codons and stayed in frame with V and J; all others were non-productive. Following IMGT convention, CDR3 was defined as the stretch from the second conserved V-encoded cysteine up to the conserved J-encoded phenylalanine. The earlier analysis of some 580 of the donors excluded any sequence lacking an unambiguous match to a single V gene segment. An earlier analysis of several hundred of the donors called V segments functional above 56.7% productive rearrangements and segregating when the between-donor standard deviation exceeded 5%. A statistical classification framework was built for diagnosing cytomegalovirus status from the catalog of TCR beta chain sequences. A later analysis assigned V and J genes by comparing TCR nucleotide sequences with IMGT/GENE-DB human TR gene sequences. A later analysis assigned CDR3 sequences and most-parsimonious VDJ recombination scenarios with the TCRdist pipeline. In a later analysis, each TCR beta chain was defined by its CDR3 amino acid sequence together with its V-gene family, and reads lacking a unique V-gene family were excluded. A later analysis removed 592 highly shared, low-generation-probability nucleotide sequences to deal with suspected cross-contamination and a sequencing artifact. For each public chain, a later analysis derived a clonal expansion index from normalized ranks of inferred template counts within each repertoire. A later analysis computed generation probabilities with a VDJ recombination model fitted to out-of-frame rearrangements, and checked the results against IGoR. Hypergeometric tests were used in a later analysis to score TCR-TCR, TCR-HLA and TCR-CMV co-occurrence, with a repertoire-size bias correction applied to the TCR pairs. A later analysis estimated false discovery rates by permuting HLA or CMV assignments 20 times. In a later analysis, co-occurring TCRs were grouped using DBSCAN, with TCRdist sequence similarity added in when clustering inside HLA-allele-positive subsets. For co-occurrence clustering, repertoires with fewer than 30,000 or more than 120,000 public chains were excluded, along with four or five repertoires with anomalous nucleotide sharing. TCRdb re-hosts the immuneACCESS table, in-frame sequences only. Its copies lack some clones; in the studies checked, an unresolved V gene accounts for under half of them, and the cause for the rest is not known. The V and J calls and clone size come from that table; D and trimming were worked out from the DNA. This sample has under 200,000 clones in its table, and around 68% of those were observed once. 2.5% to 3% of the sample lies in the top ten.

Beyond this particular receptor, the publication reports: Assigning TCR associations to individual alleles was difficult when HLA alleles, especially DR and DQ, strongly co-occurred. The authors suggested that the approach could potentially be extended to other disease states and immunological phenotypes. In a later analysis, HLA-associated TCR beta chains showed more clonal expansion and lower generation probabilities than non-associated chains that were equally common. A few of the identified cytomegalovirus-associated TCR beta chains were confirmed in vitro to be specific for cytomegalovirus antigens. In an earlier analysis of a few hundred of the donors, most TCR beta V segments were observed in productive rearrangements about 90% or about 30% of the time, broadly matching IMGT annotations. A later analysis found that most CMV-associated TCR beta chains appeared HLA-restricted, with HLA associations seemingly driven largely by CMV exposure. A further reported finding was that TCR beta sequences accurately predicted the HLA-A and HLA-B alleles for most subjects in the first cohort. In both the original and validation cohorts, the classifier was reported to diagnose cytomegalovirus status with high specificity and sensitivity. Because HLA typing was unavailable for some donors at each locus, only the typed subset was used in association tests. For the cohort, immune exposure information was limited to CMV serostatus. Because the 87-base-pair reads could not distinguish some IMGT-functional V segments, including TRBV6-2 and TRBV6-3, those segments were excluded. Roughly uniform sequencing depth across donors was assumed in presence/absence analyses, although this assumption may not hold. A cluster of highly shared sequence variants was judged likely to represent a technical artifact of the sequencing pipeline. A later genetic analysis reported fewer N-insertions in productive TCRs among donors in an Asian-associated ancestry cluster than the roughly 650-donor mean. A later genetic analysis associated a missense DCLRE1C variant with V-gene and J-gene trimming of TCR beta chains, and an independent cohort replicated the association. In a later analysis, the rate of TCR association differed among HLA loci, with DRB1 alleles having the most associated TCRs and HLA-C alleles having the fewest. Because counts were too low, more than 15 rarely observed V segments, including chromosome 9 orphons, were excluded from the earlier analysis of about 500 of the donors. At a false discovery rate of 0.05, a later analysis linked under 20,000 TCR beta sequences to specific HLA alleles. In the study, some 160 TCR beta chains were listed as associated with cytomegalovirus. According to a later analysis, parvovirus B19, influenza, CMV and Epstein-Barr virus appeared linked to several top co-occurrence clusters. While some public TCRs were present in many individuals, most TCR sequences turned up only very rarely across donors. This cohort had only TCR beta chains sequenced, and the lack of alpha or paired-chain data limited which features could be detected. Linkage disequilibrium might explain the correlated functional status among segregating V segments, but an unknown experimental factor could not be excluded.

From the cysteine through the phenylalanine, the CDR3 covers 18 amino acids. Solely the CDR3 DNA is kept, with 54 bases framed from the first base. V has 0 bases trimmed and J has 7 bases trimmed; junction bases matching no gene number 12. The germline V gene yields SGHDN for CDR1 and FVKESK for CDR2. Notes on this clone: No antigen is known for it. Per-base qualities were not stored, and no clone one base away is much larger.

The cohort was made up of approximately 700 healthy bone marrow donors. At the time of sampling, all cohort members were nominally healthy, though unrecorded immune exposures were likely present. The donor tested CMV seropositive, placing the donor among the 289 seropositive members of the cohort. A peripheral blood sample was provided by each donor, and peripheral blood mononuclear cells were used for TCR beta sequencing. The Qiagen DNeasy Blood Extraction Kit was used to extract genomic DNA from the blood cell samples. The TCR comes from a woman in her 40s in good health and CMV-seropositive. Sequenced input: PBMCs. The V and J genes are TRBV14 and TRBJ2-7, and 13 bases in between align with TRBD2. The CDR3 in this case is CASSQELAGGSRSSEQYF. DNA sequence: TGTGCCAGCAGCCAAGAACTAGCGGGAGGGTCCCGTTCGAGTGAGCAGTACTTC. Reference TRBV14 and TRBJ2-7 genes cover what lies past the CDR3, so the full variable domain is EAGVTQFPSHSVIEKGQTVTLRCDPISGHDNLYWYRRVMGKEIKFLLHFVKESKQDESGMPNNRFLAERTGGTYSTLKVQPAELEDSGVYFCASSQELAGGSRSSEQYFGPGTRLTVT.